This TCR beta chain was sequenced during a study of identical twins. Findings and limits, study-wide: Insertions ran lower in abundant cord blood beta clonotypes, though not in memory repertoires.

TCRdb ran MiXCR on the 5' RACE reads and lists one entry per CDR3 protein. Altogether around 280,000 distinct CDR3 sequences are present, around 8.8% being singletons, with the ten largest covering 2.1%. The CDR3 extends over 16 amino acids. About this clonotype itself: What it binds is unknown.

Separately, the same data were catalogued under a study of yellow fever vaccine responses in identical twins.

The source material was memory (CD45RO+) T cells sorted from blood. The chain employs TRBV1 and TRBJ2-2; the D call in the table, TRBD1, was not verified against the DNA. TRBV1 represents a pseudogene. This receptor was obtained from a woman in her late teens or twenties in good health. The CDR3 sequence is CTSSHPGRSDTGELFF. CDR3 in DNA: TGCACCAGCAGCCACCCGGGCAGGTCGGACACCGGGGAGCTGTTTTTT.